These 32 T cell receptor beta chains originate from one sample sequenced in a study of T cell responses to AZD1222 COVID-19 vaccine. Data came from immunoSEQ multiplex PCR; TCRdb stores just in-frame clones and leaves some out. The profile shows 75,000 or so clones, 85% to 95% of them singletons. The specimen was peripheral blood, collected 28 days after the second AZD1222 dose. The receptor set was obtained from an adult who received the AZD1222 COVID-19 vaccine.

The chain employs TRBV9 and TRBJ1-2; D possibly corresponds to TRBD1 (6 bases). The CDR3 runs 15 residues. V lost 0 bases and J 2 bases, leaving 11 bases between the germline ends. Germline lookup yields CDR1 SGDLS and CDR2 YYNGEE. The CDR3 here is CASSVDGQMNYGYTF. In nucleotides, the CDR3 is TGTGCCAGCAGCGTAGACGGACAGATGAACTATGGCTACACCTTC.

The CDR3 DNA follows: TGTGCCAGCAGCTTGGCGGGACCTAGCACAGATACGCAGTATTTT. It translates to CASSLAGPSTDTQYF. The chain joins TRBV5-5 to TRBJ2-3, with D perhaps being TRBD1 or TRBD2 (5 bases each). Trimming pared 0 bases from V and 0 bases from J, leaving 8 bases between. In germline, CDR1 is SGHKS, CDR2 YYEKEE (reference sequence). CDR3 length: 15 amino acids.

The chain uses TRBV6-4 and TRBJ2-2; 13 bases are shared with TRBD2. CDR1 and CDR2 (germline): MRHNA, SNTAGT. CDR3 length: 15 amino acids. With V trimmed by 5 bases and J by 6 bases, 3 bases remained unmatched. In nucleotides, the CDR3 is TGTGCCAGCAGTAGGACTAGCGGGAGCCCCGGGGAGCTGTTTTTT. Protein product: CASSRTSGSPGELFF.

The V gene is TRBV7-2, the J gene TRBJ2-5; no clear D. Trimming cost V 5 bases and J 5 bases, with 15 bases left between them. Germline V gene data show CDR1 as SGHTA and CDR2 as FQGNSA. The CDR3 sequence is 14 residues long. In nucleotides, the CDR3 is TGTGCCAGCAGCCACCCAGGCCGGTGGGAGACCCAGTACTTC. It encodes CASSHPGRWETQYF.

V usage is TRBV13 and J usage is TRBJ2-5; D remains unclear. CDR1 and CDR2 (germline): PRHDT, FYEKMQ (reference sequence). The V gene lost 3 bases and the J gene lost 1 base, with 9 bases spanning the gap. This CDR3 is built from 14 residues. The CDR3 DNA sequence: TGTGCCAGCAGCTTCGTTGGGTTCCAAGAGACCCAGTACTTC. Its translation is CASSFVGFQETQYF.

The V call is TRBV9, the J call TRBJ1-4; the D gene is possibly TRBD1 (5 bases). The CDR3 has 14 amino acids. Trimming removed 4 bases from V and 5 bases from J, with 12 bases in between. Germline CDR1 is SGDLS and CDR2 is YYNGEE. CDR3 sequence: CASSSSRQNEKLFF. CDR3 DNA sequence: TGTGCCAGCAGCTCTTCGAGACAGAATGAAAAACTGTTTTTT.

This chain connects TRBV5-3 to TRBJ2-5; TRBD1 agrees at 8 bases. TRBV5-3 is an open reading frame, and its role is uncertain. The CDR3 sequence is 14 residues long. The junction had 5 bases not matched to a gene; V was cut back by 2 bases and J by 5 bases. The CDR3 loop is CARSFPRGQETQYF. The CDR3 DNA is TGTGCCAGAAGCTTCCCCAGGGGGCAGGAGACCCAGTACTTC.

This chain uses TRBV21-1 with TRBJ1-2; the table names TRBD1, a call not compared with the DNA. TRBV21-1 is annotated as a pseudogene. CDR3 length equals 16 residues. This CDR3 is CASSKETGGREYGYTF. CDR3 sequence (DNA): TGTGCCAGCAGCAAAGAGACAGGGGGCCGGGAATATGGCTACACCTTC.

The genes are TRBV24-1 and TRBJ1-5, with TRBD1 identical over 7 bases. Germline CDR1 KGHDR, CDR2 SFDVKD. V was pared by 2 bases and J by 2 bases, with 2 bases of the junction left unmatched. The CDR3 runs 15 residues. The CDR3 loop reads CATSDSTGGNQPQHF. CDR3 coding DNA: TGTGCCACCAGTGATTCAACAGGGGGCAATCAGCCCCAGCATTTT.

The gene calls are TRBV30 and TRBJ1-4, with D hard to call. CDR3 length: 14 amino acids. Trimming removed 1 base from V and 0 bases from J, with 6 bases in between. CDR1 is GTSNPN, CDR2 SVGIG, per germline (reference sequence). The CDR3, as DNA: TGTGCCTGGAGTGAGATGACAACTAATGAAAAACTGTTTTTT. Residues: CAWSEMTTNEKLFF.

This chain links TRBV27 with TRBJ2-1; 12 positions agree with TRBD1. CDR1 and CDR2 (germline): MNHEY, SMNVEV (reference sequence). Trimming took 3 bases from V and 7 from J; bases not matched to a gene: 10. This CDR3 contains 17 residues. The CDR3 DNA reads TGTGCCAGCAGTTTTCTTTTCGGGACAGGGGGCGGGAATGAGCAGTTCTTC. This codes for CASSFLFGTGGGNEQFF.

The rearrangement uses TRBV9 and TRBJ2-7; D tentatively fits TRBD1 or TRBD2 (6 bases each). V lost 6 bases and J lost 0, with 13 bases in between. Germline assignment: CDR1 SGDLS and CDR2 YYNGEE. This CDR3 has 14 residues. CDR3 sequence reads: CASTPGAGSYEQYF. The CDR3, as DNA: TGTGCCAGCACCCCGGGGGCTGGCTCCTACGAGCAGTACTTC.

V gene TRBV10-1 combines with J gene TRBJ2-5; 14 bases line up with TRBD2. The CDR3 has 16 amino acids. J was trimmed by 1 base and V by 10 bases; bases with no gene match: 8. The V gene's germline CDR1 is WNHNN and CDR2 SYGVQD (reference sequence). The CDR3 bases are TGCGCCACCCTGGGGGGGACTAGCGGGAGCCAAGAGACCCAGTACTTC. This codes for CATLGGTSGSQETQYF.

This chain joins TRBV27 and TRBJ2-7; the D gene could be TRBD1 or TRBD2 (5 bases each). Germline V gene lookup returns CDR1 MNHEY and CDR2 SMNVEV (reference sequence). V shed 5 bases and J shed 7 bases, with 18 bases lying between them. This CDR3 has 14 residues. The chain's CDR3 is CASSLLGTAFEQYF. Here the CDR3 DNA reads TGTGCCAGCAGTCTACTCGGGACGGCCTTTGAGCAGTACTTC.

J is TRBJ2-2 and V is TRBV7-8, with TRBD2 matching 7 bases. The CDR3 has 17 amino acids. V shed 1 base and J 5 bases; nucleotides not matched to a gene: 10. Per the germline V gene, CDR1 is SGHVS and CDR2 is FQNEAQ. The CDR3 DNA reads TGTGCCAGCAGCTTAGGTCTCCGCGGGAGTGGAACCGGGGAGCTGTTTTTT. Translated, it gives CASSLGLRGSGTGELFF.

The gene calls are TRBV5-1 and TRBJ2-7; D is tentatively TRBD1 or TRBD2 (5 bases each). Germline CDR1 and CDR2: SGHRS and YFSETQ. This CDR3 region has 16 residues. With 4 bases removed from V and 5 bases from J, the gap between germline ends came to 22 bases. The CDR3 spells CASSALGGGSGHEQYF. DNA for the CDR3: TGCGCCAGCAGCGCGCTAGGTGGGGGAAGTGGGCACGAGCAGTACTTC.

DNA for the CDR3: TGCGCCAGCAGCTCCCGGACAGGGGGCGCCGGGGAGCTGTTTTTT. It translates to CASSSRTGGAGELFF. The gene calls are TRBV5-1 and TRBJ2-2; the match to TRBD1 covers 11 bases. This CDR3 is 15 amino acids long. The ends lost 3 bases at V and 6 bases at J; junction bases unmatched: 4. From germline, CDR1 is SGHRS and CDR2 YFSETQ.

CDR3 coding DNA: TGTGCCACCACCGGGACAGCAAACACCGGGGAGCTGTTTTTT. Translating it yields CATTGTANTGELFF. The J gene is TRBJ2-2, the V gene TRBV2; 7 bases line up with TRBD1. This CDR3 region has 14 residues. Germline CDR1 is SNHLY and CDR2 is FYNNEI. V was pared by 10 bases and J by 2 bases, with 7 bases of the junction left unmatched.

The rearrangement joins TRBV6-5 to TRBJ2-7; D not certain. The germline V gene has CDR1 MNHEY and CDR2 SVGAGI. V lost 9 bases to trimming and J lost 0 bases, with 9 bases between them. The CDR3 totals 12 residues. The CDR3 bases are TGTGCCAGGAGGAATCGCTCCTACGAGCAGTACTTC. Encoded protein: CARRNRSYEQYF.

The rearrangement links TRBV14 to TRBJ2-7; 9 bases are a match to TRBD1. CDR1 is SGHDN, CDR2 FVKESK, per germline. The CDR3 is 14 amino acids. Losses at the gene ends were 1 base for V and 5 bases for J; bases not matched to a gene: 3. This CDR3 reads CASSQVGTGNEQYF. CDR3 in DNA: TGTGCCAGCAGCCAAGTTGGGACAGGGAACGAGCAGTACTTC.

This sequence joins TRBV5-1 and TRBJ1-1, with TRBD1 matching over 7 bases. The CDR3 extends over 14 amino acids. Unmatched junction bases numbered 13, after V lost 7 bases and J lost 7 bases. Germline CDR1 is SGHRS and CDR2 is YFSETQ. Here the CDR3 reads CASLAGTVGNEAFF. In nucleotides, the CDR3 is TGCGCCAGCCTAGCGGGGACAGTGGGGAATGAAGCTTTCTTT.

The V call is TRBV28, the J call TRBJ1-3; D possibly corresponds to TRBD1 (5 bases). The CDR3 totals 16 residues. Per the germline V gene, CDR1 is MDHEN and CDR2 is SYDVKM. Trimming stripped 5 bases from V and 4 bases from J, with 18 bases between. CDR3 sequence reads: CASSPSGPSWGNTIYF. CDR3 nucleotides: TGTGCCAGCAGTCCCTCGGGACCTTCCTGGGGAAACACCATATATTTT.

The chain recombines TRBV28 with TRBJ1-1, with a possible D match to TRBD1 (5 bases). The CDR3 is 14 residues long. The ends were cut back, 6 bases at V and 0 bases at J, with 11 bases in the middle. The germline CDR1 and CDR2 sequences are MDHEN and SYDVKM. The CDR3 coding sequence is TGTGCCAGCAGAGGGGCAGGTTTGAACACTGAAGCTTTCTTT. Translated: CASRGAGLNTEAFF.

The V call is TRBV5-1, the J call TRBJ2-7; no definite D call. The germline V and J ends were trimmed by 0 bases and 0 bases, with 22 bases remaining between them. CDR1 and CDR2 from the germline V gene are SGHRS and YFSETQ. The CDR3 length is 19 residues. The DNA for the CDR3 is TGCGCCAGCAGCTTGGCAGACTTGGCATCATATGGCAGCTCCTACGAGCAGTACTTC. Amino acids: CASSLADLASYGSSYEQYF.

The chain combines TRBV3-1 (or the pseudogene TRBV3-2) with TRBJ2-7, with a weak D call TRBD1 (6 bases). The V and J ends lost 5 bases and 2 bases respectively, with 13 bases between them. The CDR3 consists of 14 residues. CDR1 and CDR2 from the germline V gene are LGHDT and YNNKEL (reference sequence). The CDR3 loop reads CASSVYRVPYEQYF. In nucleotides, the CDR3 is TGTGCCAGCAGCGTATACAGGGTTCCCTACGAGCAGTACTTC.

This clone has a handful of counts. J is TRBJ1-5 and V is TRBV4-1; D ambiguous. CDR1 is MGHRA, CDR2 YSYEKL, per germline. Trimming pared 4 bases from V and 0 bases from J, leaving 10 bases between. The length of the CDR3 is 15 residues. CDR3 sequence (DNA): TGCGCCAGCAGCCTCTCCTGGGTTAGCAATCAGCCCCAGCATTTT. Its translation: CASSLSWVSNQPQHF.

The chain carries TRBV27 and TRBJ2-1, with 8 positions matching TRBD2. Germline CDR1 is MNHEY and CDR2 is SMNVEV (reference sequence). The V gene end was trimmed by 6 bases and the J gene end by 0 bases; junction bases not matched to a gene: 4. The CDR3 contains 15 residues. The CDR3 region is CASSVSGSSYNEQFF. The CDR3 nucleotides read TGTGCCAGCAGCGTCAGCGGGAGCTCCTACAATGAGCAGTTCTTC.

Of note for this clone: This sample includes further DNA sequences coding for the same CDR3. This rearrangement joins TRBV7-9 to TRBJ2-7, with D maybe TRBD2 (5 bases). Per germline, CDR1 SEHNR and CDR2 FQNEAQ (reference sequence). This CDR3 has 12 amino acids. V was trimmed by 5 bases and J by 4 bases, leaving 9 bases between them. CDR3 nucleotide sequence: TGTGCCAGCAGCCCGTCGGGGTACGAGCAGTACTTC. Amino acids: CASSPSGYEQYF.

The chain is built from TRBV6-5 and TRBJ1-5; D remains ambiguous. Trimming left V 11 bases short and J 4 bases short, with 15 bases between. The length of the CDR3 is 13 residues. Germline V lookup: CDR1 MNHEY, CDR2 SVGAGI. CDR3 DNA: TGTGCCTCCCGGGTCAGTGCGAATCAGCCCCAGCATTTT. Protein product: CASRVSANQPQHF.

The chain joins TRBV3-1 (or the pseudogene TRBV3-2) to TRBJ1-2; D is uncertain. This CDR3 has 13 amino acids. The V end lost 3 bases, the J end lost 2 bases, and 7 bases lay between the germline ends. Germline-derived CDR1 and CDR2 are LGHDT and YNNKEL (reference sequence). The CDR3 spells CASSQGGNYGYTF. DNA for the CDR3: TGTGCCAGCAGCCAGGGAGGCAACTATGGCTACACCTTC.

This clone was seen repeatedly, ten times or more. This chain uses TRBV6-1 with TRBJ2-7; possibly TRBD2 for D (7 bases). CDR1 and CDR2 from the germline V gene are MNHNS and SASEGT. The CDR3 is 16 residues long. The V gene lost 1 base and the J gene lost 5 bases, with 18 bases spanning the gap. CDR3 residues: CASSEVPGASGDEQYF. The CDR3 DNA follows: TGTGCCAGCAGTGAAGTACCGGGGGCTAGCGGCGACGAGCAGTACTTC.

The V gene is TRBV28, the J gene TRBJ1-3; D unclear. There are 14 residues in the CDR3. Looked up from germline, CDR1 is MDHEN and CDR2 is SYDVKM. The germline V and J ends were trimmed by 3 bases and 3 bases, with 9 bases remaining between them. The CDR3 here is CASSFGESGNTIYF. DNA of the CDR3: TGTGCCAGCAGTTTCGGAGAGAGTGGAAACACCATATATTTT. Complete variable domain (other parts from reference TRBV28 and TRBJ1-3): DVKVTQSSRYLVKRTGEKVFLECVQDMDHENMFWYRQDPGLGLRLIYFSYDVKMKEKGDIPEGYSVSREKKERFSLILESASTNQTSMYLCASSFGESGNTIYFGEGSWLTVV.